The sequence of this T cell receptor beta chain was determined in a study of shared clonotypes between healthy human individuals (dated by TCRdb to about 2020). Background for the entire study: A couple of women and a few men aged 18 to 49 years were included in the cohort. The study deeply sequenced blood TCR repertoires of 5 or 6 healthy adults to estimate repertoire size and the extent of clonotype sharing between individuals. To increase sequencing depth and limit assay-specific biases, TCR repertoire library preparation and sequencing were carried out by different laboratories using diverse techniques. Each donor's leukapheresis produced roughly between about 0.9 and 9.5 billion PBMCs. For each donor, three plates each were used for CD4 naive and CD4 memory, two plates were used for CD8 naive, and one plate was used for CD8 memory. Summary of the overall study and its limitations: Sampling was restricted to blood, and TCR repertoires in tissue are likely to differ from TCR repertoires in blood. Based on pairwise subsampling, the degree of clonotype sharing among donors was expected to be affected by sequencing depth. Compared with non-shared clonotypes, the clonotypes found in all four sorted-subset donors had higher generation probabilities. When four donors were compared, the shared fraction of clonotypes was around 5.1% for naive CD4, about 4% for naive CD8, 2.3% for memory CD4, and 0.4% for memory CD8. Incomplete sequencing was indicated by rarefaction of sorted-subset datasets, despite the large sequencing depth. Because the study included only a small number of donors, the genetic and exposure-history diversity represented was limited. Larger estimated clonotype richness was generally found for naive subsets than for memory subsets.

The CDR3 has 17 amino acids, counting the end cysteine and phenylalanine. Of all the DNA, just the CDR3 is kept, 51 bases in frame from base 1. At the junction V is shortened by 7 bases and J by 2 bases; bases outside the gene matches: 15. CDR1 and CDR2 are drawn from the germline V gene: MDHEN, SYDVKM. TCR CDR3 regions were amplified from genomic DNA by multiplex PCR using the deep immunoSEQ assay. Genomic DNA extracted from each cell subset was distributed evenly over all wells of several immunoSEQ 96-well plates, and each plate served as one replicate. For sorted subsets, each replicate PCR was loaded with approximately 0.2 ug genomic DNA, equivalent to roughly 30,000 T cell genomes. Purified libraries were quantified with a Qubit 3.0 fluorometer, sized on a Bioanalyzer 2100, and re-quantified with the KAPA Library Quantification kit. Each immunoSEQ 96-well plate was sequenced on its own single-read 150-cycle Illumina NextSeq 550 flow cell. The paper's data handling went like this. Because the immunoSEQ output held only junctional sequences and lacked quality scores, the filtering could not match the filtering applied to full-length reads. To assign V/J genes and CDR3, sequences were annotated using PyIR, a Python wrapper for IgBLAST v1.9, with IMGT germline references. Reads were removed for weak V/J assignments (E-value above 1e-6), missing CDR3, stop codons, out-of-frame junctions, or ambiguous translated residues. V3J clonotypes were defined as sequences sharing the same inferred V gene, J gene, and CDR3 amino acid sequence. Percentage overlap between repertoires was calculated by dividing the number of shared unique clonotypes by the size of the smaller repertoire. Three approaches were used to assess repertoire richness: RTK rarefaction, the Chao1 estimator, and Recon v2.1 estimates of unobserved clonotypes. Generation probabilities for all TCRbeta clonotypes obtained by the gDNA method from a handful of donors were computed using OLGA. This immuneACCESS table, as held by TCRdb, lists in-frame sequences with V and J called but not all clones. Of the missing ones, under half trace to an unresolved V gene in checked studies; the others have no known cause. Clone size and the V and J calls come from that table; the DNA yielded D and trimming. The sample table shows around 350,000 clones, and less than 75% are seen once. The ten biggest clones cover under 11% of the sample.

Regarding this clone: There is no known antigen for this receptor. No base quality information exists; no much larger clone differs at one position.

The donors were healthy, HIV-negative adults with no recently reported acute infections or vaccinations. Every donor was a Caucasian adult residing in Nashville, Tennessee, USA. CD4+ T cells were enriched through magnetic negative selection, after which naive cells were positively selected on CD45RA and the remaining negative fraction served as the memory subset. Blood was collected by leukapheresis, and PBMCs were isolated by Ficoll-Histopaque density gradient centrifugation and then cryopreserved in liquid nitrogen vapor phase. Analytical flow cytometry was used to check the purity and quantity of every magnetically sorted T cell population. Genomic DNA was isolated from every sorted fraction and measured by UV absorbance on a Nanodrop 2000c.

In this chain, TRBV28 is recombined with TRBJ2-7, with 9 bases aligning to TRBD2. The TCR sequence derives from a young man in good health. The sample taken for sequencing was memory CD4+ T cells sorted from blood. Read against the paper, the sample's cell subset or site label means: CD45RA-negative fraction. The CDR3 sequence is CASMGFLGTSSAYEQYF. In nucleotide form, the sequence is TGTGCCAGCATGGGGTTTTTAGGGACTAGCAGTGCCTACGAGCAGTACTTC.